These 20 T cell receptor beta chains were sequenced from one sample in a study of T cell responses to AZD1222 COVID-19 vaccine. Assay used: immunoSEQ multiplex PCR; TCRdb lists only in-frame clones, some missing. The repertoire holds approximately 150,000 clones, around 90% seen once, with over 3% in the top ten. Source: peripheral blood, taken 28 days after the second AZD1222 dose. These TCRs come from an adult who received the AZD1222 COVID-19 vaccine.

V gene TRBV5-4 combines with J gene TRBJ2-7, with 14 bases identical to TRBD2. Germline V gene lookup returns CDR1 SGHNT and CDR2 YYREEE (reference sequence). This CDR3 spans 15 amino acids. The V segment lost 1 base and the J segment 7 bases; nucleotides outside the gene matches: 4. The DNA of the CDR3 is TGTGCCAGCAGCTTGCCGGGACTAGCGGGGGATGAGCAGTACTTC. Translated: CASSLPGLAGDEQYF.

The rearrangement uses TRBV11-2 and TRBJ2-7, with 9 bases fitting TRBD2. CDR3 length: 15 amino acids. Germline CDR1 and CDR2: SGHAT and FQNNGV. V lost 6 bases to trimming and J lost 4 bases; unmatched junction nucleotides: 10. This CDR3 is CASRVDLAGSYEQYF. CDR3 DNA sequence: TGTGCCAGCAGGGTAGACCTAGCGGGATCATACGAGCAGTACTTC.

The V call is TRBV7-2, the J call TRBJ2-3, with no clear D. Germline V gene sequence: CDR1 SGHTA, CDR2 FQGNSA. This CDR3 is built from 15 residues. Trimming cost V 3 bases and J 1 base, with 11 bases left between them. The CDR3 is CASSFSARGTDTQYF. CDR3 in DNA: TGTGCCAGCAGCTTCTCGGCTCGGGGCACAGATACGCAGTATTTT. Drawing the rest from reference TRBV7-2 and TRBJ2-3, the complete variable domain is GAGVSQSPSNKVTEKGKDVELRCDPISGHTALYWYRQSLGQGLEFLIYFQGNSAPDKSGLPSDRFSAERTGGSVSTLTIQRTQQEDSAVYLCASSFSARGTDTQYFGPGTRLTVL.

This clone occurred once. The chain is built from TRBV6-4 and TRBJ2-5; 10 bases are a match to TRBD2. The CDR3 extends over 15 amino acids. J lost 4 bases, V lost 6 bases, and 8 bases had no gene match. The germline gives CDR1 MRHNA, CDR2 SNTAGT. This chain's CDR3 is CASSEVAGGGETQYF. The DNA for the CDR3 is TGTGCCAGCAGCGAAGTAGCGGGAGGAGGAGAGACCCAGTACTTC.

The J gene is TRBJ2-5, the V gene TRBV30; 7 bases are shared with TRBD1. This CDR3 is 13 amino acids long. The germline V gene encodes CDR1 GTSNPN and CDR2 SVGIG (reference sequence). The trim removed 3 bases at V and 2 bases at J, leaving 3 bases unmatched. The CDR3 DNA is TGTGCCTGGAGCGTACAGGGGCAAGAGACCCAGTACTTC. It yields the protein CAWSVQGQETQYF.

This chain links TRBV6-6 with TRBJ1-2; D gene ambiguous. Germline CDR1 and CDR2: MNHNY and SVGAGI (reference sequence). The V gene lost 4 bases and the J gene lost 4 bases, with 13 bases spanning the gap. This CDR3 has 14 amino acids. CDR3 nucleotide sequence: TGTGCCAGCAGTTTGGTACCGGGCAGCTATGGCTACACCTTC. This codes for CASSLVPGSYGYTF.

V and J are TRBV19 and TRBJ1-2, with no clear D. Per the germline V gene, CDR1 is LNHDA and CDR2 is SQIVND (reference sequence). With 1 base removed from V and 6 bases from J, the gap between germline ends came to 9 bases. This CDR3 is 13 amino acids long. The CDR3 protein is CASSIGVRDGYTF. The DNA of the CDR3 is TGTGCCAGTAGTATAGGGGTTAGGGATGGCTACACCTTC.

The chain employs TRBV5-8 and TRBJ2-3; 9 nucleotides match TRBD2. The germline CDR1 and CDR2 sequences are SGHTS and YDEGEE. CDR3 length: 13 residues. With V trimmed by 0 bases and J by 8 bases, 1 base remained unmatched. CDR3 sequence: CASSLGRGGTQYF. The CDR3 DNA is TGTGCCAGCAGCTTGGGGCGGGGGGGTACGCAGTATTTT.

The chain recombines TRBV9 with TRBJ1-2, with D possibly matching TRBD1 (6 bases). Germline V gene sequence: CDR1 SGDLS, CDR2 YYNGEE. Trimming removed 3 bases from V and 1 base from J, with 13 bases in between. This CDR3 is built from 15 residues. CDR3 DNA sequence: TGTGCCAGCAGCGCCGGGACACCTCTTAACTATGGCTACACCTTC. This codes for CASSAGTPLNYGYTF. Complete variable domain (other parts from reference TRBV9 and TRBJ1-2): DSGVTQTPKHLITATGQRVTLRCSPRSGDLSVYWYQQSLDQGLQFLIQYYNGEERAKGNILERFSAQQFPDLHSELNLSSLELGDSALYFCASSAGTPLNYGYTFGSGTRLTVV.

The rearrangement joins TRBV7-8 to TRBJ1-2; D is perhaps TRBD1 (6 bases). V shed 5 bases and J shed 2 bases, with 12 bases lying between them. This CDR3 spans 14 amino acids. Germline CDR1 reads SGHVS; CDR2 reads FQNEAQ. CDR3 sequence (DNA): TGTGCCAGCAGCCCGGGGACACACAACTATGGCTACACCTTC. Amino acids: CASSPGTHNYGYTF.

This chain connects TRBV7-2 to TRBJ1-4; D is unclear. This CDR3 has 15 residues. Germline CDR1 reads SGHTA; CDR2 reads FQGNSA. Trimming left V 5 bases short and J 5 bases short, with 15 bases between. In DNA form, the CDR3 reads TGTGCCAGCAGCGTCTCACGGGGTATCAATGAAAAACTGTTTTTT. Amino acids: CASSVSRGINEKLFF.

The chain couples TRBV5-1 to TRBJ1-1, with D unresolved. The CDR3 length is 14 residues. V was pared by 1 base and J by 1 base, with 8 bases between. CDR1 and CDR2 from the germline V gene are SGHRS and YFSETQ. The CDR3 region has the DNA TGCGCCAGCAGCTTGAGTGCAGGGAACACTGAAGCTTTCTTT. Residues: CASSLSAGNTEAFF.

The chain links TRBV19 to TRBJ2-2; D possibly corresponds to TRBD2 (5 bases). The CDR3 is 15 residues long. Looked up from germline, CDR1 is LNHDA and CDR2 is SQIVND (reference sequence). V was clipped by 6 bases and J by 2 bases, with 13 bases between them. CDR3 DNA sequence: TGTGCCAGTAGGGGCCGCCGGGATAACACCGGGGAGCTGTTTTTT. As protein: CASRGRRDNTGELFF.

Here the CDR3 reads CASSLESRTAYGYTF. The CDR3 DNA is TGTGCCAGCAGCTTAGAAAGTCGGACAGCCTATGGCTACACCTTC. The V and J genes are TRBV7-8 and TRBJ1-2; D might be TRBD1 (6 bases). The CDR3 sequence is 15 residues long. Per germline, CDR1 SGHVS and CDR2 FQNEAQ. Between the trimmed V and J ends, which lost 1 base and 4 bases, there was a span of 13 bases.

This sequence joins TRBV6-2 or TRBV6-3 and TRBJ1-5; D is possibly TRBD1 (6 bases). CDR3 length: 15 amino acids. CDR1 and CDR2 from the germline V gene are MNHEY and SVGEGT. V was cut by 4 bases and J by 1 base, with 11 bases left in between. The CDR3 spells CASSSGQTSNQPQHF. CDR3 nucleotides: TGTGCCAGCAGTTCCGGACAGACGAGCAATCAGCCCCAGCATTTT.

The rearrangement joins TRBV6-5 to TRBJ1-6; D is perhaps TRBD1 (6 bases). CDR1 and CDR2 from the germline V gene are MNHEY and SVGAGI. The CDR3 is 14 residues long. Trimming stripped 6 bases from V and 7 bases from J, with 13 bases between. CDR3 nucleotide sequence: TGTGCCAGCAGATCTACAGGGCGCAATTCACCCCTCCACTTT. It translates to CASRSTGRNSPLHF.

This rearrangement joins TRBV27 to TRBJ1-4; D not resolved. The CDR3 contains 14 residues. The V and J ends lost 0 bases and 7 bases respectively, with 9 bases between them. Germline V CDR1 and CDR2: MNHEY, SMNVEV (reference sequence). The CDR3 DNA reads TGTGCCAGCAGTTTATCAGACCAGCGTGAAAAACTGTTTTTT. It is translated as CASSLSDQREKLFF. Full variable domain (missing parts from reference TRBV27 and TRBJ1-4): EAQVTQNPRYLITVTGKKLTVTCSQNMNHEYMSWYRQDPGLGLRQIYYSMNVEVTDKGDVPEGYKVSRKEKRNFPLILESPSPNQTSLYFCASSLSDQREKLFFGSGTQLSVL.

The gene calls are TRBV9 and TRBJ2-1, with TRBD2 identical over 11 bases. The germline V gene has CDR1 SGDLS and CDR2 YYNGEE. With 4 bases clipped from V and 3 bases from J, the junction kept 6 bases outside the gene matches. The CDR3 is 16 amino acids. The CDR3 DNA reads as TGTGCCAGCAGCATCCTCGGGACTAGCGGCTACAATGAGCAGTTCTTC. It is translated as CASSILGTSGYNEQFF.

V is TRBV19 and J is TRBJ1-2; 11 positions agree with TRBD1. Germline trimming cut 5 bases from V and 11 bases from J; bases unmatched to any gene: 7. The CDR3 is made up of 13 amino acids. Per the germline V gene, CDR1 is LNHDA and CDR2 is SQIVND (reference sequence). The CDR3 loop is CASSPTGTGGYTF. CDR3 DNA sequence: TGTGCCAGTAGTCCCACCGGGACAGGGGGGTACACCTTC.

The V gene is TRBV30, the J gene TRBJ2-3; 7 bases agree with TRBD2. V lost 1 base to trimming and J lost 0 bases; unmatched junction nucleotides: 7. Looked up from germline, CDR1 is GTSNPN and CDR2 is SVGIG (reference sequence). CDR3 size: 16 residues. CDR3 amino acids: CAWSGNGGGSTDTQYF. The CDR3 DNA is TGTGCCTGGAGTGGGAACGGCGGGGGAAGCACAGATACGCAGTATTTT.